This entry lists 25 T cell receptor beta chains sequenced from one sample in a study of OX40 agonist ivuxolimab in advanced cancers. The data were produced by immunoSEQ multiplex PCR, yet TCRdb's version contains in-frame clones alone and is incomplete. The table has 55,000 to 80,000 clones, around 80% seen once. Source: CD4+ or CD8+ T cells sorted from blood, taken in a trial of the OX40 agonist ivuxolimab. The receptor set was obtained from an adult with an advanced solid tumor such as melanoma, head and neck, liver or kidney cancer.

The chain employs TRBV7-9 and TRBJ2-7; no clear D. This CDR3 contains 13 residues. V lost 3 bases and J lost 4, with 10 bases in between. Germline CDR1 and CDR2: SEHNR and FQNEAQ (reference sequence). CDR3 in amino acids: CASSLQAEYEQYF. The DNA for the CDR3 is TGTGCCAGCAGCTTGCAGGCCGAGTACGAGCAGTACTTC.

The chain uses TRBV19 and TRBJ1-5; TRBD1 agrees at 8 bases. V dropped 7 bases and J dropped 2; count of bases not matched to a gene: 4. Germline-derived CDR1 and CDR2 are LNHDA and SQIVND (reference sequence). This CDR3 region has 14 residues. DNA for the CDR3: TGTGCCAGTACCGTGACAGGGGGCAATCAGCCCCAGCATTTT. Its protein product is CASTVTGGNQPQHF. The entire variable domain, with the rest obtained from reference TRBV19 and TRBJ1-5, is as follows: DGGITQSPKYLFRKEGQNVTLSCEQNLNHDAMYWYRQDPGQGLRLIYYSQIVNDFQKGDIAEGYSVSREKKESFPLTVTSAQKNPTAFYLCASTVTGGNQPQHFGDGTRLSIL.

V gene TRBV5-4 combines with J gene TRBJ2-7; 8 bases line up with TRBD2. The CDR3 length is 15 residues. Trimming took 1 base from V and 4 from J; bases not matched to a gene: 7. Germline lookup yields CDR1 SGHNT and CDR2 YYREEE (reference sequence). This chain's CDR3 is CASSLFDLAGYEQYF. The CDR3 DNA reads TGTGCCAGCAGCTTGTTTGACCTAGCGGGTTACGAGCAGTACTTC. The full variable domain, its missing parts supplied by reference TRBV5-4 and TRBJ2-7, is ETGVTQSPTHLIKTRGQQVTLRCSSQSGHNTVSWYQQALGQGPQFIFQYYREEENGRGNFPPRFSGLQFPNYSSELNVNALELDDSALYLCASSLFDLAGYEQYFGPGTRLTVT.

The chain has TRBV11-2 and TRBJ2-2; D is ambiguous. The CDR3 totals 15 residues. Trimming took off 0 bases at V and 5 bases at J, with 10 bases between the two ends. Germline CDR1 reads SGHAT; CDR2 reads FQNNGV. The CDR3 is CASSLEAGGTGELFF. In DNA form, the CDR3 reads TGTGCCAGCAGCTTAGAGGCAGGTGGTACCGGGGAGCTGTTTTTT.

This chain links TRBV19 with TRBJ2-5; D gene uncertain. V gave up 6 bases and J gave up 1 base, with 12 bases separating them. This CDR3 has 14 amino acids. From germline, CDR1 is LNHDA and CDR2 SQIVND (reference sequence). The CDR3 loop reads CASSHGRFQETQYF. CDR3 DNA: TGTGCCAGTAGCCACGGGCGCTTCCAAGAGACCCAGTACTTC.

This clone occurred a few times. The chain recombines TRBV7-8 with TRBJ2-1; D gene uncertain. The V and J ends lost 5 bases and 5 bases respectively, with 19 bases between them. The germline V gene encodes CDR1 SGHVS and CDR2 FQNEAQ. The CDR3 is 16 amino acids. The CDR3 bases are TGTGCCAGCAGCCCGCCCTTACGATTTGGAAACAATGAGCAGTTCTTC. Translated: CASSPPLRFGNNEQFF.

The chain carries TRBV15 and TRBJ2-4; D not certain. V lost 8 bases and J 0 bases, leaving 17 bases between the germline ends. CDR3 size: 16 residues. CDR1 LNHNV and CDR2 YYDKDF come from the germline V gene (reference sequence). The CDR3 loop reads CATSGRGTLAKNIQYF. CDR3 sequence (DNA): TGTGCCACCTCTGGAAGAGGCACGTTAGCCAAAAACATTCAGTACTTC.

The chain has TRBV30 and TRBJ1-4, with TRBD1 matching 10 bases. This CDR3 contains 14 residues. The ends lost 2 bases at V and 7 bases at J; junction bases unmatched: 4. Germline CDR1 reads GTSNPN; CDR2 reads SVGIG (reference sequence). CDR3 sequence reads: CAWSPGQGREKLFF. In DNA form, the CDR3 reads TGTGCCTGGAGTCCGGGACAGGGGCGTGAAAAACTGTTTTTT.

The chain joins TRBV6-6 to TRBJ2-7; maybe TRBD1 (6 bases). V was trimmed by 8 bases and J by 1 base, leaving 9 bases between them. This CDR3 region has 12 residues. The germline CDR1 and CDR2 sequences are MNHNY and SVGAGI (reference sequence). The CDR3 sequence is CASGQLSYEQYF. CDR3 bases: TGTGCCAGCGGACAGCTTTCCTACGAGCAGTACTTC.

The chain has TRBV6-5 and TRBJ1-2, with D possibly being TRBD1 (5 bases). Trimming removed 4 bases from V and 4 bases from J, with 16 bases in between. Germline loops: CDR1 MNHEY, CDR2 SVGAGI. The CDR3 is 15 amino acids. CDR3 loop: CASSSTGGAVYGYTF. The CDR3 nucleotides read TGTGCCAGCAGTTCCACCGGCGGGGCCGTCTATGGCTACACCTTC.

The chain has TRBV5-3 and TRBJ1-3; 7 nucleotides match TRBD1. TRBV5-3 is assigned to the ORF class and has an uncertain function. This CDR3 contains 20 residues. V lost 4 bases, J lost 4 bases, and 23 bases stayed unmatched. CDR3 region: CARSPDQDTARGQVGNTIYF. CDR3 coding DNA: TGTGCCAGAAGCCCCGACCAGGATACGGCGCGCGGACAGGTGGGAAACACCATATATTTT.

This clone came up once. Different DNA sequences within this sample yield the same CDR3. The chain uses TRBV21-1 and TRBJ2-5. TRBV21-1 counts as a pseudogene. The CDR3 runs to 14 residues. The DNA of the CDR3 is TGTGCCAGCAGCAAAGGCGGCGTAACTCACAGAAAGTACTTC. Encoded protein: CASSKGGVTHRKYF.

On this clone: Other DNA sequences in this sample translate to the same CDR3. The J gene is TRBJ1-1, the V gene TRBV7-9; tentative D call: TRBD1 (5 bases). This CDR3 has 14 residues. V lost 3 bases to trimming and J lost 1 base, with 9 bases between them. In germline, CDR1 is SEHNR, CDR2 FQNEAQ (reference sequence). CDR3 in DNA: TGTGCCAGCAGCTTGCAGGGACCGAACACTGAAGCTTTCTTT. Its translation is CASSLQGPNTEAFF.

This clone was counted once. In nucleotides, the CDR3 is TGTGCCAGCAGCTTGGGGCTAGCAGAAAGCTCCTACGAGCAGTACTTC. It encodes CASSLGLAESSYEQYF. This chain links TRBV5-4 with TRBJ2-7; perhaps TRBD2 as D (5 bases). Trimming pared 0 bases from V and 0 bases from J, leaving 13 bases between. CDR3 length equals 16 residues. Germline V gene data show CDR1 as SGHNT and CDR2 as YYREEE (reference sequence).

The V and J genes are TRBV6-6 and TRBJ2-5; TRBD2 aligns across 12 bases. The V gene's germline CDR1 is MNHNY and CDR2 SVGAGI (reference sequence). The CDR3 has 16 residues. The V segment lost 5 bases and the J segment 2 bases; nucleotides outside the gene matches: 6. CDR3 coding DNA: TGTGCCAGCAGTCCGACTAGCGGGAGTAGGCAAGAGACCCAGTACTTC. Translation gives CASSPTSGSRQETQYF.

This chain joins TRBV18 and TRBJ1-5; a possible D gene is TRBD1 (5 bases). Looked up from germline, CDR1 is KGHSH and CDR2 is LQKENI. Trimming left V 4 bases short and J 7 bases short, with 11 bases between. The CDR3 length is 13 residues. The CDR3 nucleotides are TGTGCCAGCTCACTTTCCAGGGAACAGCCCCAGCATTTT. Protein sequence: CASSLSREQPQHF.

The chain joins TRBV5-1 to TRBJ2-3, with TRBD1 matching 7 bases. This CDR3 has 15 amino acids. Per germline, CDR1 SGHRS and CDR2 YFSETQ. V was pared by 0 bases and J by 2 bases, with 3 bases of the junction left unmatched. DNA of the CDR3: TGCGCCAGCAGCTTGGCGGACAGGTACACAGATACGCAGTATTTT. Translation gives CASSLADRYTDTQYF.

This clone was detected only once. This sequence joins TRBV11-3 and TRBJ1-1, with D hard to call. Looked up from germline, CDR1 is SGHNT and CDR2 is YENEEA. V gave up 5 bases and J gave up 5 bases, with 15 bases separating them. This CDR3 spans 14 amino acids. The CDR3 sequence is CASSTRKGITEAFF. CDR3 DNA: TGTGCCAGCAGCACCCGCAAGGGTATAACTGAAGCTTTCTTT.

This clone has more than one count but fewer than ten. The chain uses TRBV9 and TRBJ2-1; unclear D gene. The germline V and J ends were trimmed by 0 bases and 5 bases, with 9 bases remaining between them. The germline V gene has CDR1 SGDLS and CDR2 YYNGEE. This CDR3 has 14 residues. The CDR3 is CASSVGPWDNEQFF. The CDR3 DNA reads TGTGCCAGCAGCGTAGGTCCCTGGGACAATGAGCAGTTCTTC.

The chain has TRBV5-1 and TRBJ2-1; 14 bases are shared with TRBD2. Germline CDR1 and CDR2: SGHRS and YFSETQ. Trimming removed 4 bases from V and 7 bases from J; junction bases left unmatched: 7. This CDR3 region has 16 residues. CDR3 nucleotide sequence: TGCGCCAGCAGCGCCGGGACTAGCGGGAGAGGTAATGAGCAGTTCTTC. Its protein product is CASSAGTSGRGNEQFF.

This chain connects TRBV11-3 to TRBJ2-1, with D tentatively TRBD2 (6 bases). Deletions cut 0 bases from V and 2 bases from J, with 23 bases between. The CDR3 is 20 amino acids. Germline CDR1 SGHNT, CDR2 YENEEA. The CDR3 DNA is TGTGCCAGCAGCTTAGAGCTAGCGAACCCCGAACCGGTCACCTACAATGAGCAGTTCTTC. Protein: CASSLELANPEPVTYNEQFF.

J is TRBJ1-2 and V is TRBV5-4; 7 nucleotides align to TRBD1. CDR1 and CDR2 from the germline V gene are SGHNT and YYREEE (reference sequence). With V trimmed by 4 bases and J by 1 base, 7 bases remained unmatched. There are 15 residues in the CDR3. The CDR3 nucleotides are TGTGCCAGCAGCCCACGGTGGGACAGTAACTATGGCTACACCTTC. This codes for CASSPRWDSNYGYTF.

The CDR3 region is CASSYPGNGYTF. The DNA of the CDR3 is TGTGCCAGCAGTTACCCGGGGAATGGCTACACCTTC. V usage is TRBV6-6 and J usage is TRBJ1-2; D is ambiguous. Germline V lookup: CDR1 MNHNY, CDR2 SVGAGI (reference sequence). The V end was cut by 2 bases, the J end by 6 bases, with 7 bases between. The CDR3 consists of 12 residues.

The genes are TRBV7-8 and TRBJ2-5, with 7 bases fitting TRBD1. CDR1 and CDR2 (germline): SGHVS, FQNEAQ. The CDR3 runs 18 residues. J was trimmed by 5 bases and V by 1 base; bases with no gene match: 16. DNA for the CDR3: TGTGCCAGCAGCTTAGTCGTCAGGGGGTTCGAGCACTTTGAGACCCAGTACTTC. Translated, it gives CASSLVVRGFEHFETQYF.

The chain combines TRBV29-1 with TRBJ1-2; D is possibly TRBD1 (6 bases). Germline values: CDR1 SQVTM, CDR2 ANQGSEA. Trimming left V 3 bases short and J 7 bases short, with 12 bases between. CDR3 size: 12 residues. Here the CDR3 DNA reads TGCAGCGTTGATGGGGGGCGCGGTGGCTACACCTTC. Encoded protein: CSVDGGRGGYTF.